These T cell receptor beta chains were read from a single sample in a study of blood T cell repertoires in COVID-19. TCRdb's table, derived via immunoSEQ multiplex PCR, lists solely in-frame clones and lacks some. The table lists some 160,000 clones, roughly 90% of them singletons. The specimen sequenced was PBMCs or T cells enriched from blood (not recorded which). The receptors shown here come from a woman aged 50 to 60 who had recovered from COVID-19. The CDR3 runs from the conserved cysteine through the conserved F or W. A D gene is named only where the DNA matches it firmly. Clone size appears in some rows only: once, few, many, or a class for an expanded clone.

NA | TRBJ1-1 | TRBV5-6 | NA | CASSPGEGRAFF | TGTGCCAGCAGTCCCGGGGAAGGGCGGGCTTTCTTT
NA | TRBJ1-2 | TRBV29-1 | NA | CSVENGGSYGYTF | TGCAGCGTTGAAAACGGGGGAAGCTATGGCTACACCTTC
NA | TRBJ1-1 | TRBV6-5 | NA | CASSYEGLTEAFF | TGTGCCAGCAGTTACGAGGGCCTGACTGAAGCTTTCTTT
NA | TRBJ1-6 | TRBV2 | NA | CASSEARGNSPLHF | TGTGCCAGCAGTGAAGCGCGGGGGAATTCACCCCTCCACTTT
TRBD2 | TRBJ2-1 | TRBV9 | NA | CASSVARVVAGAYSYNEQFF | TGTGCCAGCAGCGTAGCCCGTGTGGTAGCGGGGGCCTACTCCTACAATGAGCAGTTCTTC
NA | TRBJ2-3 | TRBV6-4 | NA | CASPGGAGWKDNCTDTQYF | TGTGCCAGCCCCGGGGGTGCTGGTTGGAAAGACAATTGCACAGATACGCAGTATTTT
TRBD2 | TRBJ2-3 | TRBV7-9 | NA | CASSLVAGADTQYF | TGTGCCAGCAGCTTAGTAGCGGGGGCAGATACGCAGTATTTT
TRBD1 | TRBJ1-2 | TRBV7-2 | NA | CASGWTGGNYGYTF | TGTGCCAGCGGTTGGACAGGGGGGAACTATGGCTACACCTTC
NA | TRBJ2-2 | TRBV27 | few | CASSLDLIANTGELFF | TGTGCCAGCAGTTTAGATCTGATAGCGAACACCGGGGAGCTGTTTTTT
TRBD2 | TRBJ2-7 | TRBV2 | NA | CASEREESSPSYEQYF | TGTGCCAGCGAGCGGGAGGAGTCCTCCCCCTCCTACGAGCAGTACTTC
TRBD2 | TRBJ2-7 | TRBV18 | NA | CASSPGLLVYEQYF | TGTGCCAGCTCACCGGGACTATTAGTCTACGAGCAGTACTTC
TRBD1 | TRBJ1-2 | TRBV7-8 | many | CASSLLGQGAYGYTF | TGTGCCAGCAGCTTATTGGGACAGGGGGCCTATGGCTACACCTTC
NA | TRBJ2-3 | TRBV4-3 | NA | CASSQLAASTDTQYF | TGCGCCAGCAGCCAATTAGCGGCTAGCACAGATACGCAGTATTTT
TRBD1 | TRBJ1-1 | TRBV6-2/TRBV6-3 | NA | CASSLGTGIGQNTEAFF | TGTGCCAGCAGTCTCGGGACAGGGATCGGCCAAAACACTGAAGCTTTCTTT
NA | TRBJ1-2 | TRBV6-5 | NA | CASSLGNNYGYTF | TGTGCCAGCAGTCTCGGGAATAACTATGGCTACACCTTC
NA | TRBJ2-7 | TRBV27 | once | CASSRRGRSSYEQYF | TGTGCCAGCAGCCGCCGGGGAAGAAGCTCCTACGAGCAGTACTTC
TRBD2 | TRBJ2-5 | TRBV2 | NA | CASSKLAEETQYF | TGTGCCAGCAGTAAACTAGCGGAAGAGACCCAGTACTTC